This T cell receptor (beta chain) was observed in a study of shared clonotypes between healthy human individuals (dated by TCRdb to the early 2020s). At the level of the whole study: The cohort comprised a couple of women and a few men aged 18 to 49 years. Per donor, three plates each were used for CD4 naive and CD4 memory, two for CD8 naive, and one for CD8 memory. Blood TCR repertoires of five healthy adults were deeply sequenced to estimate repertoire size and the extent of clonotype sharing between individuals. Libraries were prepared and TCR repertoires were sequenced by different laboratories using diverse techniques, in order to increase sequencing depth and limit assay-specific biases. Between about 0.94 and 10 billion PBMCs per donor were obtained by leukapheresis.

General study outcomes and caveats: Because the study included only a small number of donors, the genetic and exposure-history diversity represented was limited. Larger estimated clonotype richness was generally found for naive subsets than for memory subsets. Compared with non-shared clonotypes, the clonotypes found in all four sorted-subset donors had higher generation probabilities. Sampling was limited to blood, and TCR repertoires in tissue likely differ from TCR repertoires in blood. Rarefaction of sorted-subset datasets indicated incomplete sequencing despite the large sequencing depth. Based on pairwise subsampling, the degree of clonotype sharing among donors was expected to be affected by sequencing depth. When several donors were compared, the shared fraction of clonotypes was about 5.5% for naive CD4, around 3.6% for naive CD8, 2.3% for memory CD4, and roughly 0.4% for memory CD8.

Healthy HIV-negative adults with no recently reported acute infections or vaccinations were included as donors. All donors were Caucasian adults living in Nashville, Tennessee, USA. CD4+ T cells were enriched through magnetic negative selection, after which naive cells were positively selected on CD45RA and the remaining negative fraction served as the memory subset. Blood was obtained by leukapheresis, after which PBMCs were separated by Ficoll-Histopaque density gradient centrifugation and cryopreserved in liquid nitrogen vapor phase. Analytical flow cytometry was used to check the purity and quantity of every magnetically sorted T cell population. Each sorted fraction had its genomic DNA isolated and then quantified by UV absorbance on a Nanodrop 2000c. Comment on this clone: The antigen this receptor binds is unknown. Base qualities were left out, and no much larger clone turns up one base away.

Using the deep immunoSEQ assay, multiplex PCR amplified TCR CDR3 regions from genomic DNA. Extracted genomic DNA from each cell subset was distributed evenly across all wells of several immunoSEQ 96-well plates, and each plate was treated as a replicate. For sorted subsets, each replicate PCR was loaded with roughly 200 ng genomic DNA, equivalent to roughly 30,000 T cell genomes. Purified libraries were measured with a Qubit 3.0 fluorometer, size-checked on a Bioanalyzer 2100, and measured again with the KAPA Library Quantification kit. A separate single-read 150-cycle Illumina NextSeq 550 flow cell was used to sequence each immunoSEQ 96-well plate. In the paper's pipeline: Because only junctional sequences without quality scores were contained in the immunoSEQ output, filtering matching that applied to full-length reads could not be performed. To assign V/J genes and CDR3, sequences were annotated using PyIR, a Python wrapper for IgBLAST v1.9, with IMGT germline references. Any read was removed if the V/J assignment was weak (E-value above 1e-6), the CDR3 was missing, or the read contained stop codons, out-of-frame junctions, or ambiguous translated residues. V3J clonotypes were defined as sequences sharing an identical inferred V gene, J gene, and CDR3 amino acid sequence. To compute the percentage overlap between repertoires, the number of shared unique clonotypes was divided by the size of the smaller repertoire. Repertoire richness was assessed with RTK rarefaction, the Chao1 estimator, and Recon v2.1 estimates of unobserved clonotypes. For all TCRbeta clonotypes obtained by the gDNA method from four donors, generation probabilities were computed with OLGA. TCRdb took this table from immuneACCESS and kept in-frame rearrangements with V and J called. Such tables lack part of the clones; where checked against another copy, unresolved V genes explain under half of the gap, and the rest is unexplained. That table is the source of V, J and clone size, and D and trimming were worked out from the DNA. The sample table contains some 650,000 clones; only one count was recorded for 95% to 98% of them. Clones ranked in the top ten supply around 0.057% of the sample.

The CDR3 spans 15 residues, from the cysteine through the phenylalanine. Just the 45-base CDR3 DNA is kept, in frame starting at base 1. CDR1 and CDR2, looked up from the germline V gene, are MDHEN and SYDVKM. A distance of 16 bases separates the germline ends of V and J, which lose 5 bases and 5 bases respectively. Rearrangement joined TRBV28 to TRBJ2-1; TRBD2 is perhaps the D gene, given 6 matching bases. Sequencing was performed on naive CD4+ T cells sorted from blood. The cell subset or site label of this sample denotes: CD45RA+ positively selected. The TCR sequence derives from a woman between 25 and 40 years old in good health. The DNA sequence is as follows: TGTGCCAGCAGTCCCTGGACGGAGGGGCACAATGAGCAGTTCTTC. This encodes CASSPWTEGHNEQFF.